This T cell receptor beta chain stems from a study of identical twins. Broader study findings: In monozygotic twins, models underestimated the sharing of out-of-frame TCR alpha.

To note about this clonotype: Antigen unknown.

TCRdb re-called the 5' RACE reads through MiXCR, storing one row per CDR3 protein. This sample carries 200,000 to 250,000 distinct CDR3 sequences, about 13% of them seen once, and the ten largest clones take about 4.1%. Germline V gene data show CDR1 as ENHRY and CDR2 as SYGVKD. This CDR3 has 13 residues. Between the trimmed V and J ends, which lost 8 bases and 3 bases, there was a span of 14 bases. These data were likewise used in another study, on yellow fever vaccine responses in identical twins.

The clonotype originates from a woman in her late teens or twenties in good health. The chain uses TRBV10-3 and TRBJ2-7; D possibly corresponds to TRBD1 (6 bases). Sequencing was done on a sample of memory (CD45RO+) T cells sorted from blood. The CDR3 nucleotides are TGTGCCATCCAAGCGACAGGTATCTACGAGCAGTACTTC. Residues: CAIQATGIYEQYF.